These 4 T cell receptor beta chains came from one sample sequenced in a study of shared clonotypes between healthy human individuals. Method: immunoSEQ multiplex PCR; TCRdb's copy keeps in-frame clones and lacks some. The sample holds around 510,000 clones, about 80% seen once. The sequenced material came from PBMCs. The receptors stem from a woman aged 40 to 50 in good health. Some clones in this sample may be carry-over from other donors' samples.

This clone was seen a few times. Other nucleotide sequences from this sample produce the same CDR3. The chain links TRBV18 to TRBJ1-2; tentatively, D is TRBD1 (6 bases). With 2 bases removed from V and 0 bases from J, the gap between germline ends came to 10 bases. The length of the CDR3 is 15 residues. The germline V gene encodes CDR1 KGHSH and CDR2 LQKENI. For the CDR3, the DNA is TGTGCCAGCTCACCAGGGGCAGGGGCTAACTATGGCTACACCTTC. Its translation is CASSPGAGANYGYTF.

This clone was counted between two and nine times. In nucleotides, the CDR3 is TGCGCCAGCAGCCGGGACCAAAACACCGGGGAGCTGTTTTTT. Protein: CASSRDQNTGELFF. The genes are TRBV10-2 and TRBJ2-2; D is possibly TRBD1 or TRBD2 (5 bases each). The V and J ends lost 6 bases and 2 bases respectively, with 10 bases between them. CDR3 length: 14 amino acids. Germline V gene lookup returns CDR1 WSHSY and CDR2 SAAADI.

This chain joins TRBV10-3 and TRBJ2-5; possibly TRBD1 or TRBD2 for D (5 bases each). Germline assignment: CDR1 ENHRY and CDR2 SYGVKD. Trimming pared 0 bases from V and 1 base from J, leaving 9 bases between. CDR3 size: 15 residues. CDR3 DNA sequence: TGTGCCATCAGTGAGTCTGGGGGTTCCCAAGAGACCCAGTACTTC. Protein: CAISESGGSQETQYF.

The gene calls are TRBV4-1 and TRBJ2-7, with D perhaps TRBD2 (5 bases). Germline-derived CDR1 and CDR2 are MGHRA and YSYEKL. Deletions cut 1 base from V and 9 bases from J, with 16 bases between. The CDR3 is made up of 14 amino acids. CDR3 sequence (DNA): TGCGCCAGCAGCCAAGTTGGTGATGGGAGTCGGCAGTACTTC. The encoded protein is CASSQVGDGSRQYF.